This TCR beta chain was obtained from a study of blood T cell repertoires in COVID-19. Repertoires were generated with immunoSEQ multiplex PCR, while TCRdb's copy carries only in-frame clones and drops some. The sample has 450,000 or so clones, about 90% seen once. The germline gives CDR1 SGHNT, CDR2 YYREEE (reference sequence). This CDR3 is built from 15 residues. V trimming: 0 bases; J trimming: 2 bases; junction bases outside the gene matches: 2. Self-reported history from a screening survey and questionnaire set each donor's cohort. V gene TRBV5-4 combines with J gene TRBJ2-5, with TRBD1 identical over 9 bases. The clonotype was recovered from a man between 18 and 29 years old who had recovered from COVID-19. The specimen sequenced was PBMCs or T cells enriched from blood (not recorded which). As DNA, the CDR3 is TGTGCCAGCAGCTTGGGTGGACAGGGGCAAGAGACCCAGTACTTC. Translating gives CASSLGGQGQETQYF.